These T cell receptor beta chains were read from a single sample in a study of blood T cell repertoires in COVID-19. TCRdb's table, derived via immunoSEQ multiplex PCR, lists solely in-frame clones and lacks some. In the table there are around 38,000 clones, 80% to 90% of which are singletons. Source material: peripheral blood. The source of these receptors is a human donor in a cohort sampled during active COVID-19. Both conserved end residues are trimmed from each CDR3. Each record gives: J gene, V gene, CDR3 protein.

j_call: TRBJ2-3; v_call: TRBV15; cdr3_aa: ATNERLAGGTDTQY
j_call: TRBJ2-5; v_call: TRBV11-2; cdr3_aa: ASSEIGAGVQETQY
j_call: TRBJ2-1; v_call: TRBV5-4; cdr3_aa: ASSFVLAAGANEQF
j_call: TRBJ1-3; v_call: TRBV30; cdr3_aa: AWSDRGDTIY
j_call: TRBJ2-3; v_call: TRBV7-2; cdr3_aa: ASASGGAGDTQY
j_call: TRBJ2-7; v_call: TRBV5-6; cdr3_aa: ASSPGIFRPYEQY
j_call: TRBJ1-1; v_call: TRBV19; cdr3_aa: ASSEGFSPNTEAF
j_call: TRBJ2-2; v_call: TRBV7-2; cdr3_aa: ASSPDRRTGELF
j_call: TRBJ2-7; v_call: TRBV4-1; cdr3_aa: ASSQRQGGPYEQY
j_call: TRBJ2-5; v_call: TRBV11-2; cdr3_aa: ASSFNRAETQY
j_call: TRBJ2-2; v_call: TRBV7-9; cdr3_aa: ASSLVSGSPTGELF
j_call: TRBJ2-3; v_call: TRBV2; cdr3_aa: ASTGLAGGGTQY
j_call: TRBJ1-3; v_call: TRBV19; cdr3_aa: ASSPRDKERTIY
j_call: TRBJ2-7; v_call: TRBV20-1; cdr3_aa: SARAQREQY
j_call: TRBJ2-5; v_call: TRBV11-3; cdr3_aa: ASSLGAGQETQY
j_call: TRBJ2-2; v_call: TRBV3-1/TRBV3-2; cdr3_aa: ASSRGLAGVVQNTGELF
j_call: TRBJ2-2; v_call: TRBV27; cdr3_aa: ASRPRDRDTGELF
j_call: TRBJ2-7; v_call: TRBV4-1; cdr3_aa: ASSQFGIVAAYEQY
j_call: TRBJ2-1; v_call: TRBV12-3/TRBV12-4; cdr3_aa: ASSFGGYNEQF
j_call: TRBJ1-1; v_call: TRBV7-9; cdr3_aa: ASSDRVAEAF
j_call: TRBJ2-3; v_call: TRBV4-1; cdr3_aa: ASSRQLTGGGTDTQY
j_call: TRBJ2-3; v_call: TRBV4-1; cdr3_aa: ASSPKIGGLYTDTQY
j_call: TRBJ1-4; v_call: TRBV6-1; cdr3_aa: ASSVAYRGLEKLF
j_call: TRBJ1-4; v_call: TRBV4-3; cdr3_aa: ASSRVRTNEKLF
j_call: TRBJ2-7; v_call: TRBV6-5; cdr3_aa: ASTPRLAGVLEQY
j_call: TRBJ1-3; v_call: TRBV6-6; cdr3_aa: ASSYFGGSGNTIY
j_call: TRBJ1-2; v_call: TRBV30; cdr3_aa: AWTPLQGRSSGYT
j_call: TRBJ1-2; v_call: TRBV25-1; cdr3_aa: ASSPGSRGIGYT
j_call: TRBJ1-5; v_call: TRBV5-6; cdr3_aa: ASSLGTGNQPQH
j_call: TRBJ2-5; v_call: TRBV12-3/TRBV12-4; cdr3_aa: GGRQETQY
j_call: TRBJ2-3; v_call: TRBV10-3; cdr3_aa: AISEFLAADTQY
j_call: TRBJ2-1; v_call: TRBV19; cdr3_aa: ASWSSYNEQF